This T cell receptor beta chain was observed in a study of Graves' ophthalmopathy and Graves' hyperthyroidism. Germline CDR1 and CDR2: DFQATT and SNEGSKA (reference sequence). The CDR3 is 13 amino acids. Trimming took off 7 bases at V and 4 bases at J, with 16 bases between the two ends. Amplification from RNA transcripts yielded the TCR beta CDR3 regions. Second-round multiplex PCR came after a first-round RT-PCR that employed HTBI primers. TCRdb re-called the multiplex PCR reads through MiXCR, storing one row per CDR3 protein. The data show about 370,000 distinct CDR3 sequences, with about 17% seen just once and 2% to 3% held by the top ten. This clonotype was seen at least ten times.

Sequenced sample: peripheral blood. The receptor was isolated from an adult woman with stable Graves' hyperthyroidism. This sequence joins TRBV20-1 and TRBJ1-2; tentative D call: TRBD1 (5 bases). The CDR3 protein is CSVRGRRIYGYTF. CDR3 in DNA: TGCAGTGTTAGGGGTAGGAGAATCTATGGCTACACCTTC.